The present TCR beta chain was sequenced within a study of cytomegalovirus exposure and HLA in healthy donors. Study context: An early release of data contained about 85 million unique TCRs, which came from HLA-typed donors. Study-wide results and limits: Accounts indicate the classifier identified cytomegalovirus status with strong specificity and sensitivity. The later analysis indicated that the majority of CMV-associated TCR beta chains appeared HLA-restricted.

With 60 Vbeta and 13 Jbeta primers, the PCR was carried out. Using immunoSEQ multiplex PCR, the repertoire was profiled, and TCRdb retains in-frame clones only, with some absent. This sample has about 150,000 clones, with over 70% found just once. Concerning this clone itself: Its target is unknown.

V lost 4 bases and J 5 bases, leaving 15 bases between the germline ends. The CDR3 covers 15 residues. CDR1 and CDR2 from the germline V gene are SGHNT and YYREEE (reference sequence). This TCR came from a male donor in good health and CMV-seronegative. The rearrangement links TRBV5-4 to TRBJ2-2, with D maybe TRBD2 (6 bases). The specimen sequenced was PBMCs. CDR3 region: CASSPPYGGTGELFF. The DNA of the CDR3 is TGTGCCAGCAGCCCCCCGTATGGGGGGACCGGGGAGCTGTTTTTT.